This record looks at one T cell receptor (beta chain) sequence and its context. This sample stems from a study of blood T cell repertoires in COVID-19. Study information: The origin of the acute and convalescent COVID-19 samples was the United States, Italy and Spain.

Participants' reported clinical history set cohort assignment. For recovered donors of Cohort 3, there were two negative PCRs, clearance, or symptom resolution. V lost 3 bases, J lost 5 bases, and 17 bases lay in between. The length of the CDR3 is 15 residues. Per the germline V gene, CDR1 is SNHLY and CDR2 is FYNNEI. Authors' processing steps: Estimated nucleated cell counts came from reference gene primer amplification. Sequencing was performed with immunoSEQ multiplex PCR; in TCRdb, only in-frame clones are kept and a portion is missing. For V, J and clone size, that table is used; D and trimming come from the DNA. The data hold around 480,000 clones, with around 87% observed a single time.

This TCR was sampled from a woman in her late teens or twenties who had recovered from COVID-19. The chain is built from TRBV2 and TRBJ2-7; no reliable D call. Sequencing was done on a sample of PBMCs or T cells enriched from blood (not recorded which). CDR3 region: CASSENRVDEDEQYF. The CDR3 region has the DNA TGTGCCAGCAGTGAGAATCGGGTTGACGAGGACGAGCAGTACTTC.